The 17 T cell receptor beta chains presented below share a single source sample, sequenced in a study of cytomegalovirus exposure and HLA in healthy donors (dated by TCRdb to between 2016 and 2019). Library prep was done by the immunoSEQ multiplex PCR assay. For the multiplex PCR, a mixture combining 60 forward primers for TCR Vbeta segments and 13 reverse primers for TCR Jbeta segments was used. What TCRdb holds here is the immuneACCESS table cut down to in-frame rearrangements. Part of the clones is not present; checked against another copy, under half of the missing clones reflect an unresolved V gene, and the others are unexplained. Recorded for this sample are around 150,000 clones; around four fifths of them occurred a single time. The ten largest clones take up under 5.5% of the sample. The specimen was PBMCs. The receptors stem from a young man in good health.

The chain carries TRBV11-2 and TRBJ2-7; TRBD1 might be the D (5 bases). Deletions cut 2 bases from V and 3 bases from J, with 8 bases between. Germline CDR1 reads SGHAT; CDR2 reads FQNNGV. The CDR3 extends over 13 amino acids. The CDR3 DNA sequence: TGTGCCAGCAGCTTACACAGGAGCTACGAGCAGTACTTC. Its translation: CASSLHRSYEQYF.

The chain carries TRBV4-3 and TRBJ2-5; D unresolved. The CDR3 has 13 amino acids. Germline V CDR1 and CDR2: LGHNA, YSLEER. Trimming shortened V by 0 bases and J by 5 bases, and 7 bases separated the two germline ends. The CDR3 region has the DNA TGCGCCAGCAGCCAAGACAGTGTGGAGACCCAGTACTTC. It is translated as CASSQDSVETQYF.

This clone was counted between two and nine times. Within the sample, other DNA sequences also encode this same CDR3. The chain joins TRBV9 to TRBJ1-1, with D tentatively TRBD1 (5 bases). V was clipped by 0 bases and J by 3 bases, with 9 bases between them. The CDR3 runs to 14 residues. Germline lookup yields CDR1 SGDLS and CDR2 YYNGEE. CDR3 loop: CASSVGRGDTEAFF. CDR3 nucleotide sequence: TGTGCCAGCAGCGTAGGGCGGGGGGACACTGAAGCTTTCTTT. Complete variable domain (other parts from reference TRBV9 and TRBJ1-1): DSGVTQTPKHLITATGQRVTLRCSPRSGDLSVYWYQQSLDQGLQFLIQYYNGEERAKGNILERFSAQQFPDLHSELNLSSLELGDSALYFCASSVGRGDTEAFFGQGTRLTVV.

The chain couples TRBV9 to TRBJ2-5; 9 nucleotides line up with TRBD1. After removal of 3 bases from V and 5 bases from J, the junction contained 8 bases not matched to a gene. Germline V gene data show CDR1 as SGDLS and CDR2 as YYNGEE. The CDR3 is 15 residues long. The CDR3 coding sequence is TGTGCCAGCAGCGCCGGGACAGGGACGGCGGAGACCCAGTACTTC. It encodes CASSAGTGTAETQYF. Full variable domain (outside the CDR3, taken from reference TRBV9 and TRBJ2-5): DSGVTQTPKHLITATGQRVTLRCSPRSGDLSVYWYQQSLDQGLQFLIQYYNGEERAKGNILERFSAQQFPDLHSELNLSSLELGDSALYFCASSAGTGTAETQYFGPGTRLLVL.

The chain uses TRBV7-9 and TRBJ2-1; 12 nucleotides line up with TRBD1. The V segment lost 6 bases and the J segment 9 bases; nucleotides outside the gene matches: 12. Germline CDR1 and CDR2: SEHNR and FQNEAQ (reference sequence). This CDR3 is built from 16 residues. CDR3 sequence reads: CASRRRPGQGAIEQFF. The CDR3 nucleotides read TGTGCCAGCAGGCGAAGGCCGGGACAGGGGGCGATTGAGCAGTTCTTC.

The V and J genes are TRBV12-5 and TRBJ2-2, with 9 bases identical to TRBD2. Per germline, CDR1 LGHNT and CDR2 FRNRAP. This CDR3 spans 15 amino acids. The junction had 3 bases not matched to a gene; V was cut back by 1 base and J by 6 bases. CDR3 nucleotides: TGTGCTAGTGGTTTGGGATTAGCGGGAGCCGGGGAGCTGTTTTTT. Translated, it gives CASGLGLAGAGELFF.

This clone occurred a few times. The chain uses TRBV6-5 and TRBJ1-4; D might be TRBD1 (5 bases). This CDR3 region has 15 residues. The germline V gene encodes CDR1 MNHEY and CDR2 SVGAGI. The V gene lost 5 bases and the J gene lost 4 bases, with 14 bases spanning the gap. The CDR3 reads CASSRTRPGNEKLFF. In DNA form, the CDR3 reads TGTGCCAGCAGTCGGACAAGGCCGGGTAATGAAAAACTGTTTTTT.

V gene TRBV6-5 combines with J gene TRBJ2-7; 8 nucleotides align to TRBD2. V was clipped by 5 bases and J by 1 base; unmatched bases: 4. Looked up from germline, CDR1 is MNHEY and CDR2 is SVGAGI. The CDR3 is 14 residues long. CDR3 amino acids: CASSNLAGSYEQYF. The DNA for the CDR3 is TGTGCCAGCAGTAACCTAGCGGGTTCCTACGAGCAGTACTTC.

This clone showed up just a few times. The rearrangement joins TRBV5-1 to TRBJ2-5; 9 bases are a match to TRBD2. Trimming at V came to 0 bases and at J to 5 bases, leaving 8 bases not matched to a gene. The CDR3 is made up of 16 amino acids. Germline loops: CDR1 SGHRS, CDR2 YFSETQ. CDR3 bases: TGCGCCAGCAGCTTGGCTCTCGCGGGAGGGACGGAGACCCAGTACTTC. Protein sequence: CASSLALAGGTETQYF.

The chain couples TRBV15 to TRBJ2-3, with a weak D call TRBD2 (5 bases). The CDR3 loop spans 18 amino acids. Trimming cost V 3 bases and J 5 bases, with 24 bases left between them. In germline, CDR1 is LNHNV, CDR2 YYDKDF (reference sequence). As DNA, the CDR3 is TGTGCCACCAGCAGTTATCAGGCCAATTCCTCCGCGGGAGATACGCAGTATTTT. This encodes CATSSYQANSSAGDTQYF.

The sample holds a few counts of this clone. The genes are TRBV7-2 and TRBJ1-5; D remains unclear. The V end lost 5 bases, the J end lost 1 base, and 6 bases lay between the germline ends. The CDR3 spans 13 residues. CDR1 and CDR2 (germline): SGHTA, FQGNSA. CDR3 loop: CASSRQSNQPQHF. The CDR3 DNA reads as TGTGCCAGCAGCCGACAAAGCAATCAGCCCCAGCATTTT.

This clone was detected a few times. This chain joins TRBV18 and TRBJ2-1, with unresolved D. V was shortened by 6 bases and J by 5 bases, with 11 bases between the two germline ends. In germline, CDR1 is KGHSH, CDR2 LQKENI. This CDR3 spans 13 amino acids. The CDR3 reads CASSRDNNNEQFF. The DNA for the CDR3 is TGTGCCAGCTCCCGCGACAATAACAATGAGCAGTTCTTC.

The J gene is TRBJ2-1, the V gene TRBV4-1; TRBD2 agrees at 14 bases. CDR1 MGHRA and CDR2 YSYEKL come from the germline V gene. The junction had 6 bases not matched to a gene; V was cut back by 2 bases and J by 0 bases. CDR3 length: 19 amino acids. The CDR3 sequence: CASSQQTSGRASSYNEQFF. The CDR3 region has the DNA TGCGCCAGCAGCCAACAGACTAGCGGGAGGGCGAGCTCCTACAATGAGCAGTTCTTC.

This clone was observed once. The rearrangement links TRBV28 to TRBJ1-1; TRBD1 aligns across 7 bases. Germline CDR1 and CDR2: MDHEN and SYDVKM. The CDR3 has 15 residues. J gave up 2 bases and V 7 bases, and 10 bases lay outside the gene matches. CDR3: CASKILGGINTEAFF. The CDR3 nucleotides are TGTGCCAGCAAAATCCTAGGGGGCATAAACACTGAAGCTTTCTTT.

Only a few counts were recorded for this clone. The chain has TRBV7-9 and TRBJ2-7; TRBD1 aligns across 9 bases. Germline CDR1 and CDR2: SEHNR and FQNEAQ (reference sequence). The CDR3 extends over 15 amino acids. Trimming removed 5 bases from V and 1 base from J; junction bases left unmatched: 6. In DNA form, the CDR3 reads TGTGCCAGCAGCGCCCGGGGACAGGGATCCTACGAGCAGTACTTC. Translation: CASSARGQGSYEQYF.

CDR3 loop: CASSFGGSYEQYF. The DNA of the CDR3 is TGTGCCAGCAGCTTTGGGGGGAGCTACGAGCAGTACTTC. This chain connects TRBV11-2 to TRBJ2-5; D perhaps matches TRBD2 (6 bases). The tail of the sequence fits TRBJ2-7 better, so the J call may be wrong. The CDR3 runs to 13 residues. The germline CDR1 and CDR2 sequences are SGHAT and FQNNGV.

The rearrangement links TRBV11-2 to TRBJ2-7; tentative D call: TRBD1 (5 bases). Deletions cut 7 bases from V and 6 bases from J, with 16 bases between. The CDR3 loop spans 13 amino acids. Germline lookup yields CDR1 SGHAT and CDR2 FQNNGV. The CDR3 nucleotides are TGTGCCAGCAACCCGACAGTATCCGTCGAGCAGTACTTC. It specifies CASNPTVSVEQYF.